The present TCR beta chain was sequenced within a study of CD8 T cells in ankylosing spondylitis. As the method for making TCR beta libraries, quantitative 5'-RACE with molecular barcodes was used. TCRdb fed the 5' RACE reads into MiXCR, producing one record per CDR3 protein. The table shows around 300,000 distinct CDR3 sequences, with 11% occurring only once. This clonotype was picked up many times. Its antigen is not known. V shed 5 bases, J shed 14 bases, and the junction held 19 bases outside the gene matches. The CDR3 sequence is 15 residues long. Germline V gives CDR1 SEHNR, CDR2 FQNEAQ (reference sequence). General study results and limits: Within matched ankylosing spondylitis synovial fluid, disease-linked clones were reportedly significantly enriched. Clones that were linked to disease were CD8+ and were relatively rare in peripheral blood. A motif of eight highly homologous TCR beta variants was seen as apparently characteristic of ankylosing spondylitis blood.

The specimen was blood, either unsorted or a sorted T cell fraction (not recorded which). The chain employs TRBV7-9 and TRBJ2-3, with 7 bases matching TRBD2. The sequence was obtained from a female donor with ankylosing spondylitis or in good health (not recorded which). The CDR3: CASSLSSRLADMSYF. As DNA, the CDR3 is TGTGCCAGCAGCCTATCGAGTCGGCTAGCGGACATGTCGTATTTT.